This entry lists 31 T cell receptor beta chains sequenced from one sample in a study of blood T cell repertoires in COVID-19. Some clones are missing from TCRdb's copy, which holds only in-frame ones; the method was immunoSEQ multiplex PCR. The top ten clones hold around 3% of a sample with some 350,000 clones, around 83% of them seen once. Sequenced: peripheral blood. These receptors were obtained from a man aged 30 to 39 with active or convalescent COVID-19.

This chain links TRBV4-2 with TRBJ2-1; 10 positions match TRBD2. Germline assignment: CDR1 LGHNA and CDR2 YNFKEQ. The CDR3 spans 18 residues. Unmatched junction bases numbered 9, after V lost 0 bases and J lost 4 bases. The CDR3 DNA follows: TGTGCCAGCAGCCAAGAAGGAACTAGCGGGAAAGGTTACAATGAGCAGTTCTTC. This sequence encodes CASSQEGTSGKGYNEQFF.

This clone was observed a handful of times. V usage is TRBV7-9 and J usage is TRBJ2-7; no definite D call. The V and J ends lost 5 bases and 7 bases respectively, with 15 bases between them. The germline CDR1 and CDR2 sequences are SEHNR and FQNEAQ (reference sequence). The CDR3 loop spans 13 amino acids. CDR3 residues: CASSQDSIREQYF. CDR3 coding DNA: TGTGCCAGCAGCCAAGATAGCATTCGGGAGCAGTACTTC. The full variable domain, its missing parts supplied by reference TRBV7-9 and TRBJ2-7, is DTGVSQNPRHKITKRGQNVTFRCDPISEHNRLYWYRQTLGQGPEFLTYFQNEAQLEKSRLLSDRFSAERPKGSFSTLEIQRTEQGDSAMYLCASSQDSIREQYFGPGTRLTVT.

V and J are TRBV9 and TRBJ1-1, with D possibly being TRBD1 (6 bases). V shed 6 bases and J shed 0 bases, with 12 bases lying between them. Germline CDR1 is SGDLS and CDR2 is YYNGEE. The CDR3 runs to 14 residues. In DNA form, the CDR3 reads TGTGCCAGCAAGTCAGGGGTCCTGAACACTGAAGCTTTCTTT. Translated, it gives CASKSGVLNTEAFF.

This chain connects TRBV10-2 to TRBJ2-1; possibly TRBD1 for D (6 bases). V was pared by 5 bases and J by 5 bases, with 10 bases between. The length of the CDR3 is 13 residues. Germline-derived CDR1 and CDR2 are WSHSY and SAAADI. This chain's CDR3 is CASSHDRHNEQFF. CDR3 DNA sequence: TGCGCCAGCAGTCATGACAGGCACAATGAGCAGTTCTTC.

The chain combines TRBV7-2 with TRBJ2-1; a possible D gene is TRBD2 (5 bases). V lost 1 base, J lost 0 bases, and 7 bases lay in between. CDR3 length equals 15 residues. From germline, CDR1 is SGHTA and CDR2 FQGNSA. This CDR3 reads CASSLERISYNEQFF. CDR3 nucleotides: TGTGCCAGCAGCTTAGAGCGGATCTCCTACAATGAGCAGTTCTTC.

This clone appeared a single time. CDR3 loop: CASSSEIPGPGPYEQYF. In DNA form, the CDR3 reads TGTGCCAGCAGCTCCGAGATCCCAGGGCCCGGCCCCTACGAGCAGTACTTC. V gene TRBV7-9 combines with J gene TRBJ2-7; maybe TRBD1 (5 bases). CDR3 length equals 17 residues. In germline, CDR1 is SEHNR, CDR2 FQNEAQ (reference sequence). V lost 4 bases, J lost 2 bases, and 21 bases lay in between. Complete variable domain (other parts from reference TRBV7-9 and TRBJ2-7): DTGVSQNPRHKITKRGQNVTFRCDPISEHNRLYWYRQTLGQGPEFLTYFQNEAQLEKSRLLSDRFSAERPKGSFSTLEIQRTEQGDSAMYLCASSSEIPGPGPYEQYFGPGTRLTVT.

The rearrangement uses TRBV30 and TRBJ1-3, with TRBD1 identical over 8 bases. Germline V gene data show CDR1 as GTSNPN and CDR2 as SVGIG (reference sequence). There are 15 residues in the CDR3. V was pared by 0 bases and J by 1 base, with 2 bases of the junction left unmatched. The chain's CDR3 is CAWSVYRGSGNTIYF. Written as DNA, the CDR3 is TGTGCCTGGAGTGTTTACAGGGGGTCTGGAAACACCATATATTTT.

This clone was detected only a few times. The genes are TRBV6-2 or TRBV6-3 and TRBJ1-4; 7 bases fit TRBD1. The trim removed 7 bases at V and 4 bases at J, leaving 6 bases unmatched. Per the germline V gene, CDR1 is MNHEY and CDR2 is SVGEGT. The CDR3 sequence is 14 residues long. The DNA for the CDR3 is TGTGCCAGCACCCCGGACAGGATTAATGAAAAACTGTTTTTT. Encoded protein: CASTPDRINEKLFF.

J is TRBJ1-1 and V is TRBV12-3 or TRBV12-4; TRBD1 matches at 9 bases. This CDR3 contains 13 residues. J lost 12 bases, V lost 3 bases, and 8 bases had no gene match. The CDR3 loop is CASSFSDRGTSFF. CDR3 bases: TGTGCCAGCAGTTTTAGTGACAGGGGGACATCTTTCTTT.

The CDR3: CASSDIRTVPVYF. CDR3 in DNA: TGTGCCAGCAGCGACATCAGGACAGTCCCTGTGTACTTC. V usage is TRBV7-9 and J usage is TRBJ2-4; D is perhaps TRBD1 (6 bases). Trimming shortened V by 5 bases and J by 15 bases, and 20 bases separated the two germline ends. This CDR3 has 13 residues. The germline V gene has CDR1 SEHNR and CDR2 FQNEAQ (reference sequence).

This clone was detected only a few times. The V call is TRBV9, the J call TRBJ1-1; 7 bases match TRBD1. J lost 6 bases, V lost 0 bases, and 5 bases had no gene match. CDR3 length equals 14 residues. Germline values: CDR1 SGDLS, CDR2 YYNGEE. As DNA, the CDR3 is TGTGCCAGCAGCGTAGGGGCCAGGGGGGCTGAAGCTTTCTTT. Translated: CASSVGARGAEAFF.

The V and J genes are TRBV2 and TRBJ1-2, with 9 bases aligning to TRBD1. CDR3 length equals 14 residues. The ends lost 6 bases at V and 4 bases at J; junction bases unmatched: 6. Germline V gives CDR1 SNHLY, CDR2 FYNNEI. As DNA, the CDR3 is TGTGCCAGCAGAACAGGGGGCGCGGGCTATGGCTACACCTTC. Amino acid sequence: CASRTGGAGYGYTF.

CDR3: CASSYDRDAYEQYF. CDR3 coding DNA: TGTGCCAGCAGTTATGACAGGGACGCCTACGAGCAGTACTTC. The rearrangement joins TRBV6-5 to TRBJ2-7; 7 bases line up with TRBD1. The CDR3 runs to 14 residues. Unmatched junction bases numbered 4, after V lost 3 bases and J lost 2 bases. Germline assignment: CDR1 MNHEY and CDR2 SVGAGI.

The chain couples TRBV11-1 to TRBJ1-2, with unresolved D. The germline gives CDR1 SGHAT, CDR2 FQDESV (reference sequence). The CDR3 totals 13 residues. Trimming took 3 bases from V and 8 from J, leaving 13 bases between them. The CDR3 loop is CASSLAGYNGYTF. The DNA for the CDR3 is TGTGCCAGCAGCTTGGCGGGATATAACGGCTACACCTTC.

The chain couples TRBV7-8 to TRBJ2-3, with 7 bases aligning to TRBD2. The V gene end was trimmed by 1 base and the J gene end by 1 base; junction bases not matched to a gene: 11. Germline V CDR1 and CDR2: SGHVS, FQNEAQ. The CDR3 loop spans 18 amino acids. CDR3 bases: TGTGCCAGCAGCTTAGTCGCTGCCGCGGGAGCTGGCACAGATACGCAGTATTTT. Translating gives CASSLVAAAGAGTDTQYF.

This rearrangement joins TRBV4-3 to TRBJ2-3; D is unclear. Germline V gene data show CDR1 as LGHNA and CDR2 as YSLEER. Trimming shortened V by 4 bases and J by 3 bases, and 14 bases separated the two germline ends. There are 15 residues in the CDR3. In nucleotides, the CDR3 is TGCGCCAGCAGCCGCGGCGGCTCTTCTACAGATACGCAGTATTTT. Amino acid sequence: CASSRGGSSTDTQYF.

DNA of the CDR3: TGTGCCAGCAGCTCCCCTGAAGAGCGGAACACCATATATTTT. This translates into CASSSPEERNTIYF. The gene calls are TRBV11-2 and TRBJ1-3; D remains unclear. V dropped 4 bases and J dropped 7 bases, with 14 bases sitting between them. The germline CDR1 and CDR2 sequences are SGHAT and FQNNGV. The CDR3 runs to 14 residues.

This sequence joins TRBV4-1 and TRBJ1-5, with TRBD1 matching 7 bases. Germline V CDR1 and CDR2: MGHRA, YSYEKL. V trimming: 0 bases; J trimming: 3 bases; junction bases outside the gene matches: 5. The CDR3 extends over 16 amino acids. The DNA of the CDR3 is TGCGCCAGCAGCCAAGAGAAGGGGGCCGTCAATCAGCCCCAGCATTTT. Translation gives CASSQEKGAVNQPQHF.

This CDR3 reads CASSGLAGVNEQFF. The CDR3 DNA sequence: TGTGCCAGCAGTGGGCTAGCGGGAGTCAATGAGCAGTTCTTC. J is TRBJ2-1 and V is TRBV25-1; 10 nucleotides line up with TRBD2. Looked up from germline, CDR1 is MGHDK and CDR2 is SYGVNS. J gave up 6 bases and V 4 bases, and 3 bases lay outside the gene matches. This CDR3 spans 14 amino acids.

This chain joins TRBV30 and TRBJ1-6; D unresolved. The CDR3 has 16 residues. CDR1 and CDR2 (germline): GTSNPN, SVGIG (reference sequence). V lost 2 bases to trimming and J lost 3 bases, with 14 bases between them. CDR3 sequence (DNA): TGTGCCTGGAGTTCGGGGATCGTCATCTATAATTCACCCCTCCACTTT. Translated: CAWSSGIVIYNSPLHF.

The chain employs TRBV13 and TRBJ2-7, with D perhaps matching TRBD1 (6 bases). The germline CDR1 and CDR2 sequences are PRHDT and FYEKMQ (reference sequence). The V and J ends lost 2 bases and 2 bases respectively, with 13 bases between them. The CDR3 runs 15 residues. DNA of the CDR3: TGTGCCAGCAGCTTAAGGCCAGGGGCGCCCTACGAGCAGTACTTC. Amino acids: CASSLRPGAPYEQYF.

This chain connects TRBV19 to TRBJ1-1, with D possibly being TRBD1 (5 bases). Trimming took off 7 bases at V and 7 bases at J, with 19 bases between the two ends. CDR1 and CDR2 from the germline V gene are LNHDA and SQIVND (reference sequence). This CDR3 spans 14 amino acids. The CDR3 loop reads CASIRIGARHEAFF. CDR3 DNA: TGTGCCAGTATCCGGATTGGGGCTCGCCATGAAGCTTTCTTT. Full variable domain (rest looked up from reference TRBV19 and TRBJ1-1): DGGITQSPKYLFRKEGQNVTLSCEQNLNHDAMYWYRQDPGQGLRLIYYSQIVNDFQKGDIAEGYSVSREKKESFPLTVTSAQKNPTAFYLCASIRIGARHEAFFGQGTRLTVV.

This clone was observed once. The V gene is TRBV1, the J gene TRBJ2-5; TRBD1 is the table's D call, not checked against the DNA. TRBV1 is described as a pseudogene. The CDR3 has 15 residues. Here the CDR3 reads CTSSPGLGQGETQYF. CDR3 nucleotide sequence: TGCACCAGCAGCCCCGGGCTGGGACAGGGCGAGACCCAGTACTTC.

The V and J genes are TRBV3-1 (or the pseudogene TRBV3-2) and TRBJ1-1, with D unresolved. Germline CDR1 reads LGHDT; CDR2 reads YNNKEL (reference sequence). The CDR3 has 13 amino acids. V was cut by 4 bases and J by 1 base, with 7 bases left in between. CDR3 in amino acids: CASSRRRNTEAFF. The CDR3, as DNA: TGTGCCAGCAGCCGAAGGAGGAACACTGAAGCTTTCTTT.

The chain is built from TRBV6-2 or TRBV6-3 and TRBJ2-7, with D maybe TRBD2 (5 bases). This CDR3 has 13 residues. V lost 2 bases and J lost 5, with 10 bases in between. Germline CDR1 is MNHEY and CDR2 is SVGEGT. In nucleotides, the CDR3 is TGTGCCAGCAGTTACACGGCTAGCCACGAGCAGTACTTC. The encoded protein is CASSYTASHEQYF.

The chain combines TRBV7-2 with TRBJ2-3, with no clear D. Germline-derived CDR1 and CDR2 are SGHTA and FQGNSA. Trimming removed 5 bases at V and 4 bases at J, with 7 bases between. The CDR3 length is 12 residues. DNA of the CDR3: TGTGCCAGCAGCCCCCCGGCAGATACGCAGTATTTT. Translated: CASSPPADTQYF.

The V and J genes are TRBV7-3 and TRBJ2-7; 7 bases are shared with TRBD2. Germline-derived CDR1 and CDR2 are SGHTA and FQGTGA. The CDR3 is 18 residues long. The V gene end was trimmed by 3 bases and the J gene end by 7 bases; junction bases not matched to a gene: 21. CDR3 region: CASSFPPSGGDSLREQYF. The CDR3 bases are TGTGCCAGCAGCTTCCCACCAAGTGGGGGGGACTCCCTACGAGAGCAGTACTTC.

This chain links TRBV2 with TRBJ1-5; D ambiguous. Trimming pared 5 bases from V and 0 bases from J, leaving 17 bases between. CDR3 length: 17 amino acids. Per the germline V gene, CDR1 is SNHLY and CDR2 is FYNNEI. CDR3 sequence: CASSFGFREDSNQPQHF. CDR3 sequence (DNA): TGTGCCAGCAGTTTCGGGTTCCGGGAGGATAGCAATCAGCCCCAGCATTTT.

The V call is TRBV7-9, the J call TRBJ2-2, with 7 bases lining up with TRBD2. Per the germline V gene, CDR1 is SEHNR and CDR2 is FQNEAQ (reference sequence). After removal of 4 bases from V and 0 bases from J, the junction contained 8 bases not matched to a gene. The CDR3 is made up of 17 amino acids. CDR3 protein: CASSSPGGSPNTGELFF. The CDR3 coding sequence is TGTGCCAGCAGCTCCCCCGGGGGGAGTCCGAACACCGGGGAGCTGTTTTTT.

The V gene is TRBV19, the J gene TRBJ1-5; 7 bases are shared with TRBD1. This CDR3 is 15 amino acids long. J was trimmed by 3 bases and V by 3 bases; bases with no gene match: 5. Germline V gene sequence: CDR1 LNHDA, CDR2 SQIVND (reference sequence). The CDR3 here is CASSMAGGLNQPQHF. The CDR3 nucleotides are TGTGCCAGTAGTATGGCAGGGGGACTCAATCAGCCCCAGCATTTT.

The gene calls are TRBV6-2 or TRBV6-3 and TRBJ1-2; D remains unclear. The CDR3 runs to 14 residues. The germline V gene encodes CDR1 MNHEY and CDR2 SVGEGT. Trimming removed 4 bases from V and 3 bases from J, with 12 bases in between. In DNA form, the CDR3 reads TGTGCCAGCAGTTCCAGGTCCACCCACTATGGCTACACCTTC. Translated: CASSSRSTHYGYTF.